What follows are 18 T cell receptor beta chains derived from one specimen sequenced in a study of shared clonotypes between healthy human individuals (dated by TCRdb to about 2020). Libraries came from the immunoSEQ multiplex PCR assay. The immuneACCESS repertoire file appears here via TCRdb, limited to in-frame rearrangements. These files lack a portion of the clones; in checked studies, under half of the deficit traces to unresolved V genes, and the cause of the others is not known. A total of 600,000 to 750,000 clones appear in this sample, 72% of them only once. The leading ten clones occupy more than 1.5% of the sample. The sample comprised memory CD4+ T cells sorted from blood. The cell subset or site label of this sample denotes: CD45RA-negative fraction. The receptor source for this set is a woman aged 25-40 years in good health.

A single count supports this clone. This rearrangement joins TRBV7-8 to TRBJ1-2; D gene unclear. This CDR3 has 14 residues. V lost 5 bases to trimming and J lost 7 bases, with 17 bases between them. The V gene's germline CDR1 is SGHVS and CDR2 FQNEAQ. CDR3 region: CASSLEGKAVGYTF. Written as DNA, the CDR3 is TGTGCCAGCAGCCTCGAAGGGAAAGCGGTTGGCTACACCTTC.

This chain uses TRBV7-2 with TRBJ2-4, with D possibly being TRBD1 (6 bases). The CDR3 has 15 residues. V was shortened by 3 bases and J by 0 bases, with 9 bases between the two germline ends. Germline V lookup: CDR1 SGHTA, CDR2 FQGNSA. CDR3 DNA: TGTGCCAGCAGCTTGGACAGCCTAGCCAAAAACATTCAGTACTTC. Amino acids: CASSLDSLAKNIQYF.

This chain's CDR3 is CASSPGLARGNEQFF. CDR3 sequence (DNA): TGTGCCAGCTCACCGGGACTAGCCCGTGGCAATGAGCAGTTCTTC. The chain uses TRBV18 and TRBJ2-1; TRBD2 aligns across 9 bases. CDR3 size: 15 residues. V gave up 3 bases and J gave up 6 bases; unmatched junction bases: 6. In germline, CDR1 is KGHSH, CDR2 LQKENI.

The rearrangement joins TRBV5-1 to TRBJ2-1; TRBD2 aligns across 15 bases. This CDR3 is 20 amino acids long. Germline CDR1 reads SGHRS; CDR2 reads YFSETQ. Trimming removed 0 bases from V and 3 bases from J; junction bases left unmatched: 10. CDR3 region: CASSLGPGLAGGTGYNEQFF. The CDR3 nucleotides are TGCGCCAGCAGCTTGGGGCCCGGACTAGCGGGAGGGACCGGCTACAATGAGCAGTTCTTC.

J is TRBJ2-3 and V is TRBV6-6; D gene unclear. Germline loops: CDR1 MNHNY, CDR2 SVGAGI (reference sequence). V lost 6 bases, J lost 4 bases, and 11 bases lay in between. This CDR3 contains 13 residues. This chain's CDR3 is CASRPRPADTQYF. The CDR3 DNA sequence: TGTGCCAGCAGGCCCCGTCCAGCAGATACGCAGTATTTT.

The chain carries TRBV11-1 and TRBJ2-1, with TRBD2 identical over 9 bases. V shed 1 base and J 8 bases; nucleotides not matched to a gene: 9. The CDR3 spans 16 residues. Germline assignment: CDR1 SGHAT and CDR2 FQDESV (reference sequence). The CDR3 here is CASSLVTSSGMHEQFF. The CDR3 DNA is TGTGCCAGCAGCTTAGTAACGTCTAGCGGGATGCATGAGCAGTTCTTC.

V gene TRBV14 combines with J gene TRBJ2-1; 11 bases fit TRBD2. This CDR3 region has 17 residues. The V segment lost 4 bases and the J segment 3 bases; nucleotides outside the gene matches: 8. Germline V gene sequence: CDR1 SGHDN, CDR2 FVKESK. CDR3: CASSPVLAGVLYNEQFF. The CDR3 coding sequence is TGTGCCAGCAGCCCCGTACTAGCGGGAGTTCTCTACAATGAGCAGTTCTTC.

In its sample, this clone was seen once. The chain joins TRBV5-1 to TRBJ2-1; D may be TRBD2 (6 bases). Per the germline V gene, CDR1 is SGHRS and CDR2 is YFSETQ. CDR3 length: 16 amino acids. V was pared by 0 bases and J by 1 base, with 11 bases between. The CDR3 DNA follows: TGCGCCAGCAGCTTGGCCGCGGGACTGTCCTACAATGAGCAGTTCTTC. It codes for CASSLAAGLSYNEQFF.

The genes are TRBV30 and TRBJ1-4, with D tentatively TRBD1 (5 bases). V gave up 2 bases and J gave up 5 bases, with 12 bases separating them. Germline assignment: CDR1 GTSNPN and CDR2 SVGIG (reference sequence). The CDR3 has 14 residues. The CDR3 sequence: CAWSKVGANEKLFF. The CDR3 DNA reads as TGTGCCTGGAGTAAGGTTGGGGCGAATGAAAAACTGTTTTTT.

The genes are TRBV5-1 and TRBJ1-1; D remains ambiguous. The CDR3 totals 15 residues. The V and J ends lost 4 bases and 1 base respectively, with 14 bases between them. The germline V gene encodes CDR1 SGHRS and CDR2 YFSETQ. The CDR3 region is CASSPSGRTNTEAFF. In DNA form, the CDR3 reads TGCGCCAGCAGCCCATCCGGACGGACGAACACTGAAGCTTTCTTT.

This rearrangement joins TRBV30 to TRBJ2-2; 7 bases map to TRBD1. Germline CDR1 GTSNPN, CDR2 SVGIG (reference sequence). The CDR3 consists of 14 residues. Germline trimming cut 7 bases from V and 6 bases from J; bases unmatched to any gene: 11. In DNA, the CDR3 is TGTGCCTCTATCGAGGGGGCCGCCGCCGGGGAGCTGTTTTTT. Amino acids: CASIEGAAAGELFF.

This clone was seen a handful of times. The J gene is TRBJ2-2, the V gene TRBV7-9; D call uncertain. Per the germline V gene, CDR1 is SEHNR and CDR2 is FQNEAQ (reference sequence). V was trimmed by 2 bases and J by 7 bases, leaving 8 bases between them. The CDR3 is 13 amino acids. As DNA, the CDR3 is TGTGCCAGCAGCTTAAAGGGTAGCGGGGAGCTGTTTTTT. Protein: CASSLKGSGELFF.

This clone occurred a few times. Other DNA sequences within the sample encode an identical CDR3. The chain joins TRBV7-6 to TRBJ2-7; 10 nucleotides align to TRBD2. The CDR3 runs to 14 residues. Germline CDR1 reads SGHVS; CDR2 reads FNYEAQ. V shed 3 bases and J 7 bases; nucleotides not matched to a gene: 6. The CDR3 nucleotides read TGTGCCAGCAGCTTGGTAGCGGGAGGAGGAGAGCAGTACTTC. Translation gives CASSLVAGGGEQYF. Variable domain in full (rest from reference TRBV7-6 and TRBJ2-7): GAGVSQSPRYKVTKRGQDVALRCDPISGHVSLYWYRQALGQGPEFLTYFNYEAQQDKSGLPNDRFSAERPEGSISTLTIQRTEQRDSAMYRCASSLVAGGGEQYFGPGTRLTVT.

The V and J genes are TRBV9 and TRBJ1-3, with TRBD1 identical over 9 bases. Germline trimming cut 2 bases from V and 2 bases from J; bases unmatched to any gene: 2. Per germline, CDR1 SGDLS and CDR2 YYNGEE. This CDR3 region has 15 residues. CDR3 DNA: TGTGCCAGCAGCGTGGGGACAGGGCCTGGAAACACCATATATTTT. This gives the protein CASSVGTGPGNTIYF. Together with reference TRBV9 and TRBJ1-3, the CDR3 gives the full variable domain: DSGVTQTPKHLITATGQRVTLRCSPRSGDLSVYWYQQSLDQGLQFLIQYYNGEERAKGNILERFSAQQFPDLHSELNLSSLELGDSALYFCASSVGTGPGNTIYFGEGSWLTVV.

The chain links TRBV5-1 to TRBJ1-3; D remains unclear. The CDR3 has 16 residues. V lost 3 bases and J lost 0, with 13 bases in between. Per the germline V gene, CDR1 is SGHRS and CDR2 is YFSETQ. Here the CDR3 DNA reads TGCGCCAGCAGCTCCTCTGGTGTATACTCTGGAAACACCATATATTTT. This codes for CASSSSGVYSGNTIYF. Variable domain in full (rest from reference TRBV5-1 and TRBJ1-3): KAGVTQTPRYLIKTRGQQVTLSCSPISGHRSVSWYQQTPGQGLQFLFEYFSETQRNKGNFPGRFSGRQFSNSRSEMNVSTLELGDSALYLCASSSSGVYSGNTIYFGEGSWLTVV.

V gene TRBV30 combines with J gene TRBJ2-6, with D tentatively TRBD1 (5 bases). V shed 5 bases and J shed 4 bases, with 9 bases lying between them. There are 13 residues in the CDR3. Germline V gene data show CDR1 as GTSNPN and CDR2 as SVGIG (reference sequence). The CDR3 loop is CAWGAQGANVLTF. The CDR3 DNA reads TGTGCCTGGGGGGCCCAGGGGGCCAACGTCCTGACTTTC.

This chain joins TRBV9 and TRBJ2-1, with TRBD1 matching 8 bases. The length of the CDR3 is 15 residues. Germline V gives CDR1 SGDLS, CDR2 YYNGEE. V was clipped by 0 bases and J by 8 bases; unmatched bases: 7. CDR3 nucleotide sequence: TGTGCCAGCAGCGTAGCGCAGGGGGCAGGGCATGAGCAGTTCTTC. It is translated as CASSVAQGAGHEQFF. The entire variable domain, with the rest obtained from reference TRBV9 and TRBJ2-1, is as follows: DSGVTQTPKHLITATGQRVTLRCSPRSGDLSVYWYQQSLDQGLQFLIQYYNGEERAKGNILERFSAQQFPDLHSELNLSSLELGDSALYFCASSVAQGAGHEQFFGPGTRLTVL.

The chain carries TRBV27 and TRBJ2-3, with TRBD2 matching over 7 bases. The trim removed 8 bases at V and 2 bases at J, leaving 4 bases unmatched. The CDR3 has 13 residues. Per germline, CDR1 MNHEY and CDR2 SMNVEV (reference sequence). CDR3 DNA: TGTGCCAGCTCTAGCGGCCCCACAGATACGCAGTATTTT. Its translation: CASSSGPTDTQYF.